This is a list of T cell receptor beta chains from one sample in a study of shared clonotypes between healthy human individuals. Only in-frame clones appear in the TCRdb table, and some are missing; sequencing was by immunoSEQ multiplex PCR. Among more than 900,000 clones listed, 75% to 80% were seen once. The sequenced sample was memory CD4+ T cells from PBMCs. These receptors originate from a man aged 18 to 35 in good health. Some clones in this sample may be carry-over from other donors' samples. Each CDR3 is given with its conserved first and last residue. D genes are given only for firm matches. Size is omitted from some rows. Given values are once, few, many or a class for expanded clones.

d_call,v_call,clone_size,j_call,cdr3_nt,cdr3_aa
.,TRBV5-4,once,TRBJ2-4,TGTGCCAGCAGCTTGGGCTCAAACAGGGCCATAAACATTCAGTACTTC,CASSLGSNRAINIQYF
.,TRBV10-3,.,TRBJ2-2,TGTGCCATCAGTGAAGTGGCCCGGGAGCTGTTTTTT,CAISEVARELFF
TRBD2,TRBV5-1,.,TRBJ2-1,TGCGCCAGCAAAGCGGGAGGGCTTTGGGATGAGCAGTTCTTC,CASKAGGLWDEQFF
.,TRBV30,.,TRBJ2-3,TGTGCCTCCTCTATTGGGGCGGGATGGGGAGATACGCAGTATTTT,CASSIGAGWGDTQYF
TRBD2,TRBV6-1,.,TRBJ2-5,TGTGCCAGCAGTGGCCGCGGACTAGCGGGAGTTCAAGAGACCCAGTACTTC,CASSGRGLAGVQETQYF
.,TRBV11-2,once,TRBJ2-7,TGTGCCAGCAGCTCTCCTTTGGGGGGGACAGGACGTCGGGAGCAGTACTTC,CASSSPLGGTGRREQYF
.,TRBV5-4,.,TRBJ2-3,TGTGCCAGCAGCTTGGGAGGTCAGGGGACCACAGATACGCAGTATTTT,CASSLGGQGTTDTQYF
.,TRBV6-5,.,TRBJ2-7,TGTGCCAGCAGTCCGAACAGGGATGGCCCTTACGAGCAGTACTTC,CASSPNRDGPYEQYF
.,TRBV7-2,.,TRBJ2-1,TGTGCCAGCAGCTTAGCCGCCTCCTACAATGAGCAGTTCTTC,CASSLAASYNEQFF
.,TRBV25-1,.,TRBJ1-1,TGTGCCAGCAGTGAAGCAATACAGGGAACCACTGAAGCTTTCTTT,CASSEAIQGTTEAFF
TRBD1,TRBV6-1,.,TRBJ1-1,TGTGCCAGCAGTGCCCATATCCCCGGGACAGGGGGTTGGAACACTGAAGCTTTCTTT,CASSAHIPGTGGWNTEAFF
TRBD1,TRBV4-1,.,TRBJ1-4,TGCGCCAGCAGCAAATACAGGGGGCCGGGGGAAAAACTGTTTTTT,CASSKYRGPGEKLFF
.,TRBV27,.,TRBJ2-3,TGTGCCAGCAGTTTATTGACGGAAACGTCCCCAGATACGCAGTATTTT,CASSLLTETSPDTQYF
.,TRBV5-1,.,TRBJ2-1,TGCGCCAGCAGCCCACAGCCAGATTACAATGAGCAGTTCTTC,CASSPQPDYNEQFF
.,TRBV7-9,.,TRBJ2-6,TGTGCCAGCAGCTCATTACCGGAATTCCCCTCTGGGGCCAACGTCCTGACTTTC,CASSSLPEFPSGANVLTF
.,TRBV6-6,.,TRBJ2-7,TGTGCCAGCGGACGGTTGGATTACGAGCAGTACTTC,CASGRLDYEQYF
.,TRBV10-3,.,TRBJ2-1,TGTGCCATCGGTCGGGGAAACTCCTACAATGAGCAGTTCTTC,CAIGRGNSYNEQFF
TRBD2,TRBV5-1,.,TRBJ2-1,TGCGCCAGCAGCTTCGTAGCGGGAGGGAATGGGGATGAGCAGTTCTTC,CASSFVAGGNGDEQFF
.,TRBV28,.,TRBJ1-5,TGTGCCAGCAGTTACGTCGGGGGTTCACAGCCCCAGCATTTT,CASSYVGGSQPQHF
TRBD1,TRBV5-5,.,TRBJ1-2,TGTGCCAGCAGCTTGGGGGTCGACAGGGACGGCTATGGCTACACCTTC,CASSLGVDRDGYGYTF
TRBD2,TRBV6-6,.,TRBJ2-3,TGTGCCAGCGGTAATAGCGGGAGCCATACAGATACGCAGTATTTT,CASGNSGSHTDTQYF
TRBD1,TRBV28,.,TRBJ2-5,TGTGCCAGCAGACTTGGACAGGGAAAGGCTGACGAGACCCAGTACTTC,CASRLGQGKADETQYF
TRBD1,TRBV28,once,TRBJ1-5,TGTGCCAGCCTCCCGGGACAGGGGTATCAGCCCCAGCATTTT,CASLPGQGYQPQHF
.,TRBV6-5,.,TRBJ2-7,TGTGCCAGCAGTTACTCGCTCTGGGGCTCCTACGAGCAGTACTTC,CASSYSLWGSYEQYF
.,TRBV7-2,.,TRBJ2-1,TGTGCCAGCAGTCGTGGGCGGGCTTACGACAATGAGCAGTTCTTC,CASSRGRAYDNEQFF
.,TRBV4-2,.,TRBJ1-2,TGTGCCAGCAGCCACGACCCCGGGCGGGCAGACCTTGATGGCTACACCTTC,CASSHDPGRADLDGYTF
.,TRBV7-2,.,TRBJ2-7,TGTGCCAGCAGCCGTACCGGGACGGAGACCTACGAGCAGTACTTC,CASSRTGTETYEQYF
TRBD2,TRBV11-3,.,TRBJ2-2,TGTGCCAGCAGCCCCCGCGGAAACGCGGGGGGTGTGGACACCGGGGAGCTGTTTTTT,CASSPRGNAGGVDTGELFF
.,TRBV28,.,TRBJ1-5,TGTGCCAGCAGTCAATCGGACCGTAGCAATCAGCCCCAGCATTTT,CASSQSDRSNQPQHF
TRBD1,TRBV14,.,TRBJ2-2,TGTGCCAGCAGCCCTCGGACAGGGCGGACCGGGGAGCTGTTTTTT,CASSPRTGRTGELFF
.,TRBV27,.,TRBJ2-3,TGTGCCAGCAGTTCTAGCAGTACTAGCACAGATACGCAGTATTTT,CASSSSSTSTDTQYF
.,TRBV11-2,once,TRBJ1-2,TGTGCCAGCAGCTCCGGACAAAGACGCTATGGCTACACCTTC,CASSSGQRRYGYTF
TRBD1,TRBV11-1,few,TRBJ2-2,TGTGCCAGCAGCCCATCCCTGGACAGGGGATGGGCCGGGGAGCTGTTTTTT,CASSPSLDRGWAGELFF
.,TRBV2,.,TRBJ1-1,TGTGCCAGCAGCGGTTCGGGGGGGGCACGGAACACTGAAGCTTTCTTT,CASSGSGGARNTEAFF